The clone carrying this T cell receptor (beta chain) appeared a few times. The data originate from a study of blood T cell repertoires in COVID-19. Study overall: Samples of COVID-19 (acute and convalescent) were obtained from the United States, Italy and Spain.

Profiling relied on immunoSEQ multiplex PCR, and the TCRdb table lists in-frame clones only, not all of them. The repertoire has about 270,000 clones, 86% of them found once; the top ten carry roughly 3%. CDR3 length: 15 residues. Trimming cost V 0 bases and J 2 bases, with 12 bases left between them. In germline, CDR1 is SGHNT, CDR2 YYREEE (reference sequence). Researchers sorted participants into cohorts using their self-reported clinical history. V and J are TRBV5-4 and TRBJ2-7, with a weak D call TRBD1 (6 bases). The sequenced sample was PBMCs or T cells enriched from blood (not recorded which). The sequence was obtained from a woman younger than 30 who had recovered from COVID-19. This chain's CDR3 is CASSLGDTKPYEQYF. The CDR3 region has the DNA TGTGCCAGCAGCTTGGGGGACACGAAACCCTACGAGCAGTACTTC.